These 29 T cell receptor beta chains originate from one sample sequenced in a study of blood T cell repertoires in COVID-19. Some clones are missing from TCRdb's copy, which holds only in-frame ones; the method was immunoSEQ multiplex PCR. The table lists 200,000 to 250,000 clones, 80% to 85% of them singletons. Material: peripheral blood. Receptor source: a woman in her sixties or seventies with acute or convalescent COVID-19.

For the CDR3, the DNA is TGTGCCACCAGCAGAGAGCGGGGAAATTTGGAAAAACTGTTTTTT. Protein product: CATSRERGNLEKLFF. The rearrangement links TRBV15 to TRBJ1-4, with D uncertain. The CDR3 length is 15 residues. The V gene's germline CDR1 is LNHNV and CDR2 YYDKDF (reference sequence). Trimming took 0 bases from V and 8 from J, leaving 13 bases between them.

J is TRBJ2-3 and V is TRBV18, with D possibly matching TRBD2 (5 bases). Germline CDR1 and CDR2: KGHSH and LQKENI. Trimming stripped 3 bases from V and 1 base from J, with 11 bases between. This CDR3 is 15 amino acids long. The CDR3 DNA is TGTGCCAGCTCACCTCGAGGGCGGCGCACAGATACGCAGTATTTT. Translating it yields CASSPRGRRTDTQYF.

This clone showed up just a few times. V and J are TRBV11-2 and TRBJ1-5; perhaps TRBD1 as D (6 bases). Germline V CDR1 and CDR2: SGHAT, FQNNGV. This CDR3 has 15 amino acids. With 0 bases removed from V and 7 bases from J, the gap between germline ends came to 13 bases. CDR3 nucleotides: TGTGCCAGCAGCTTAGATAGGGGGAATAGACAGCCCCAGCATTTT. Residues: CASSLDRGNRQPQHF.

The chain joins TRBV5-6 to TRBJ2-7, with a possible D match to TRBD2 (5 bases). Trimming removed 3 bases at V and 1 base at J, with 8 bases between. CDR1 is SGHDT, CDR2 YYEEEE, per germline. This CDR3 spans 13 amino acids. CDR3 amino acids: CASSYGKSYEQYF. CDR3 sequence (DNA): TGTGCCAGCAGCTACGGGAAATCCTACGAGCAGTACTTC. Full variable domain (remainder filled in from reference TRBV5-6 and TRBJ2-7): DAGVTQSPTHLIKTRGQQVTLRCSPKSGHDTVSWYQQALGQGPQFIFQYYEEEERQRGNFPDRFSGHQFPNYSSELNVNALLLGDSALYLCASSYGKSYEQYFGPGTRLTVT.

The gene calls are TRBV4-1 and TRBJ2-1, with TRBD2 matching 14 bases. V lost 0 bases to trimming and J lost 4 bases; unmatched junction nucleotides: 8. CDR1 and CDR2 from the germline V gene are MGHRA and YSYEKL. This CDR3 spans 19 amino acids. In DNA form, the CDR3 reads TGCGCCAGCAGCCAAGATCCCGGGACTAGCGGGGGCAGGTACAATGAGCAGTTCTTC. Translation gives CASSQDPGTSGGRYNEQFF.

The rearrangement uses TRBV20-1 and TRBJ2-5, with 15 nucleotides matching TRBD2. Germline lookup yields CDR1 DFQATT and CDR2 SNEGSKA (reference sequence). The ends lost 3 bases at V and 4 bases at J; junction bases unmatched: 3. The CDR3 covers 15 residues. CDR3 sequence: CSASWTSGGGETQYF. In nucleotides, the CDR3 is TGCAGTGCTAGTTGGACTAGCGGGGGGGGAGAGACCCAGTACTTC.

In this sample, this clone turned up once. The J gene is TRBJ2-7, the V gene TRBV5-6, with 10 bases identical to TRBD1. The germline V gene encodes CDR1 SGHDT and CDR2 YYEEEE. The CDR3 is 19 residues long. V was clipped by 0 bases and J by 2 bases; unmatched bases: 14. The CDR3: CASSLGGQGWSHHAYEQYF. The CDR3 DNA sequence: TGTGCCAGCAGCTTGGGGGGACAGGGGTGGTCCCACCATGCCTACGAGCAGTACTTC.

The gene calls are TRBV10-3 and TRBJ1-4, with 8 bases identical to TRBD1. V dropped 10 bases and J dropped 0; count of bases not matched to a gene: 4. The germline V gene has CDR1 ENHRY and CDR2 SYGVKD. This CDR3 region has 14 residues. In DNA form, the CDR3 reads TGTGCCACGACAGGGGCTTCAACTAATGAAAAACTGTTTTTT. It yields the protein CATTGASTNEKLFF.

In its sample, this clone was seen a few times. This sequence joins TRBV2 and TRBJ2-1; 11 positions agree with TRBD1. Germline assignment: CDR1 SNHLY and CDR2 FYNNEI. The CDR3 has 13 residues. V lost 8 bases and J lost 6; bases outside the gene matches: 3. The CDR3 protein is CASSGTGGNEQFF. The CDR3 DNA reads TGTGCCAGCTCGGGGACAGGGGGCAATGAGCAGTTCTTC.

The rearrangement joins TRBV19 to TRBJ1-2, with 7 nucleotides matching TRBD1. V gave up 2 bases and J gave up 10 bases; unmatched junction bases: 19. The length of the CDR3 is 17 residues. CDR1 is LNHDA and CDR2 is SQIVND in the germline V gene (reference sequence). The CDR3 spells CASSIIALGTGTDLYTF. As DNA, the CDR3 is TGTGCCAGTAGTATAATTGCCCTCGGTACCGGGACAGACCTCTACACCTTC. The full variable domain, rest sourced from reference TRBV19 and TRBJ1-2, is DGGITQSPKYLFRKEGQNVTLSCEQNLNHDAMYWYRQDPGQGLRLIYYSQIVNDFQKGDIAEGYSVSREKKESFPLTVTSAQKNPTAFYLCASSIIALGTGTDLYTFGSGTRLTVV.

The chain carries TRBV28 and TRBJ2-3, with TRBD2 matching over 13 bases. This CDR3 contains 16 residues. Germline CDR1 is MDHEN and CDR2 is SYDVKM. V dropped 4 bases and J dropped 7; count of bases not matched to a gene: 8. The CDR3 is CASSSTSGGAVYTQYF. DNA for the CDR3: TGTGCCAGCAGTTCAACTAGCGGGGGGGCCGTTTATACGCAGTATTTT. The whole variable domain, filled in from reference TRBV28 and TRBJ2-3, reads DVKVTQSSRYLVKRTGEKVFLECVQDMDHENMFWYRQDPGLGLRLIYFSYDVKMKEKGDIPEGYSVSREKKERFSLILESASTNQTSMYLCASSSTSGGAVYTQYFGPGTRLTVL.

This chain connects TRBV29-1 to TRBJ1-2, with D possibly being TRBD1 (6 bases). CDR3 size: 12 residues. Germline lookup yields CDR1 SQVTM and CDR2 ANQGSEA. Trimming pared 6 bases from V and 7 bases from J, leaving 15 bases between. Here the CDR3 reads CSVSQGNGGYTF. DNA for the CDR3: TGCAGCGTCTCACAGGGAAACGGTGGCTACACCTTC.

The chain combines TRBV7-2 with TRBJ1-2; possible D gene TRBD1, 6 bases. Germline loops: CDR1 SGHTA, CDR2 FQGNSA. The CDR3 spans 14 residues. Trimming removed 2 bases from V and 2 bases from J, with 9 bases in between. CDR3 sequence reads: CASSLFQGNYGYTF. The CDR3 DNA reads as TGTGCCAGCAGCTTATTTCAGGGGAACTATGGCTACACCTTC.

This chain links TRBV6-5 with TRBJ2-7; D possibly corresponds to TRBD1 (6 bases). Trimming removed 2 bases at V and 1 base at J, with 12 bases between. This CDR3 spans 15 amino acids. From germline, CDR1 is MNHEY and CDR2 SVGAGI. The chain's CDR3 is CASSYVQGRSYEQYF. The CDR3 coding sequence is TGTGCCAGCAGTTACGTACAGGGTCGGTCCTACGAGCAGTACTTC.

This rearrangement joins TRBV10-3 to TRBJ1-2; 12 bases are shared with TRBD1. V was pared by 6 bases and J by 1 base, with 9 bases of the junction left unmatched. CDR3 size: 17 residues. The germline CDR1 and CDR2 sequences are ENHRY and SYGVKD. In nucleotides, the CDR3 is TGTGCCATCAGGGAGGGGACAGGGGGCGAAAGTAACTATGGCTACACCTTC. Protein product: CAIREGTGGESNYGYTF.

This clone showed up just a few times. The J gene is TRBJ1-4, the V gene TRBV11-2, with TRBD1 matching 9 bases. This CDR3 has 15 residues. Germline V gives CDR1 SGHAT, CDR2 FQNNGV. V lost 2 bases, J lost 7 bases, and 5 bases stayed unmatched. The CDR3: CASSLSTGGVEKLFF. As DNA, the CDR3 is TGTGCCAGCAGCTTAAGCACAGGGGGCGTTGAAAAACTGTTTTTT.

The J gene is TRBJ1-6, the V gene TRBV19; D remains ambiguous. The germline V gene encodes CDR1 LNHDA and CDR2 SQIVND (reference sequence). The CDR3 sequence is 14 residues long. The germline V and J ends were trimmed by 6 bases and 7 bases, with 13 bases remaining between them. CDR3 loop: CASREGIGNSPLHF. The CDR3 region has the DNA TGTGCCAGTAGGGAGGGCATCGGGAATTCACCCCTCCACTTT.

This clone has more than one count but fewer than ten. The chain is built from TRBV11-3 and TRBJ1-5, with TRBD1 matching 7 bases. From germline, CDR1 is SGHNT and CDR2 YENEEA. The CDR3 is 17 amino acids. V trimming: 0 bases; J trimming: 3 bases; junction bases outside the gene matches: 8. The CDR3 region is CASSLDRQGLANQPQHF. The CDR3 DNA follows: TGTGCCAGCAGCTTAGATCGACAGGGTTTGGCCAATCAGCCCCAGCATTTT.

This rearrangement joins TRBV5-1 to TRBJ2-7; the D gene is possibly TRBD1 (6 bases). The length of the CDR3 is 13 residues. V was shortened by 2 bases and J by 3 bases, with 9 bases between the two germline ends. Germline lookup yields CDR1 SGHRS and CDR2 YFSETQ. The CDR3 reads CASSLTGYYEQYF. The CDR3 coding sequence is TGCGCCAGCAGCTTAACAGGGTACTACGAGCAGTACTTC.

The chain has TRBV4-2 and TRBJ1-1; D is uncertain. With 6 bases removed from V and 3 bases from J, the gap between germline ends came to 8 bases. The CDR3 totals 12 residues. Germline CDR1 reads LGHNA; CDR2 reads YNFKEQ. The CDR3 DNA reads TGTGCCAGCAGAGTGGGAGACACTGAAGCTTTCTTT. Its protein product is CASRVGDTEAFF.

This clone was picked up one time. The chain combines TRBV10-3 with TRBJ2-7, with 13 nucleotides matching TRBD2. This CDR3 region has 17 residues. Losses at the gene ends were 5 bases for V and 3 bases for J; bases not matched to a gene: 10. Germline lookup yields CDR1 ENHRY and CDR2 SYGVKD. This CDR3 is CAISKKGGLAGDYEQYF. The CDR3 DNA reads TGTGCCATCAGTAAAAAAGGTGGACTAGCGGGAGACTACGAGCAGTACTTC.

The V gene is TRBV7-3, the J gene TRBJ2-5; perhaps TRBD1 as D (5 bases). This CDR3 contains 13 residues. V lost 3 bases, J lost 5 bases, and 10 bases lay in between. The germline V gene has CDR1 SGHTA and CDR2 FQGTGA. The DNA of the CDR3 is TGTGCCAGCAGCTTCGGACATATGGAGACCCAGTACTTC. It yields the protein CASSFGHMETQYF. Full variable domain (missing parts from reference TRBV7-3 and TRBJ2-5): GAGVSQTPSNKVTEKGKYVELRCDPISGHTALYWYRQSLGQGPEFLIYFQGTGAADDSGLPNDRFFAVRPEGSVSTLKIQRTERGDSAVYLCASSFGHMETQYFGPGTRLLVL.

The chain employs TRBV27 and TRBJ2-7, with unresolved D. CDR1 and CDR2 from the germline V gene are MNHEY and SMNVEV (reference sequence). V lost 6 bases and J lost 3, with 15 bases in between. CDR3 size: 14 residues. The CDR3 region has the DNA TGTGCCAGCAGGGCCCGAATCTCTCTCTACGAGCAGTACTTC. Its translation is CASRARISLYEQYF.

This chain joins TRBV28 and TRBJ2-7, with D possibly matching TRBD1 (5 bases). The CDR3 runs 13 residues. Trimming cost V 7 bases and J 3 bases, with 13 bases left between them. The germline CDR1 and CDR2 sequences are MDHEN and SYDVKM. Written as DNA, the CDR3 is TGTGCCAGCAAATCAGGGTTCCTCTACGAGCAGTACTTC. Its translation: CASKSGFLYEQYF.

V gene TRBV4-1 combines with J gene TRBJ2-3; 8 nucleotides line up with TRBD2. Trimming cost V 0 bases and J 5 bases; bases outside gene matches: 13. Looked up from germline, CDR1 is MGHRA and CDR2 is YSYEKL. This CDR3 region has 18 residues. The CDR3 is CASSQDLERGGLLDTQYF. DNA for the CDR3: TGCGCCAGCAGCCAAGATCTTGAACGGGGGGGCCTTTTAGATACGCAGTATTTT.

The chain uses TRBV6-1 and TRBJ1-2, with a possible D match to TRBD1 (6 bases). Germline CDR1 is MNHNS and CDR2 is SASEGT. The CDR3 has 13 residues. V was trimmed by 2 bases and J by 2 bases, leaving 6 bases between them. CDR3: CASSETGNYGYTF. In DNA, the CDR3 is TGTGCCAGCAGTGAAACAGGGAACTATGGCTACACCTTC.

The chain recombines TRBV2 with TRBJ1-1; D unresolved. V gave up 1 base and J gave up 1 base, with 7 bases separating them. The CDR3 totals 14 residues. The germline V gene encodes CDR1 SNHLY and CDR2 FYNNEI. In DNA form, the CDR3 reads TGTGCCAGCAGTGAAGTTCTCCGGAACACTGAAGCTTTCTTT. Translating gives CASSEVLRNTEAFF.

V and J are TRBV9 and TRBJ1-1, with 8 bases identical to TRBD1. With V trimmed by 4 bases and J by 0 bases, 8 bases remained unmatched. In germline, CDR1 is SGDLS, CDR2 YYNGEE. This CDR3 is built from 16 residues. The CDR3 sequence is CASSPAGTGLNTEAFF. CDR3 in DNA: TGTGCCAGCAGCCCCGCCGGGACAGGCCTGAACACTGAAGCTTTCTTT.

CDR3 sequence (DNA): TGTGCCAGCAGTCAGGCTAGCGGGGGGCCGGAGACCCAGTACTTC. Protein sequence: CASSQASGGPETQYF. The V and J genes are TRBV11-2 and TRBJ2-5; 11 positions agree with TRBD2. This CDR3 region has 15 residues. From germline, CDR1 is SGHAT and CDR2 FQNNGV. Trimming took 6 bases from V and 5 from J; bases not matched to a gene: 8.